This entry lists 20 T cell receptor beta chains sequenced from one sample in a study of T cell responses to AZD1222 COVID-19 vaccine. Assay: immunoSEQ multiplex PCR; the TCRdb copy retains only in-frame clones and omits some. This sample has approximately 74,000 clones, with roughly four fifths found just once. Sequencing used peripheral blood, obtained on day 0 of AZD1222 vaccination. The receptor set was obtained from an adult in good health.

The chain combines TRBV23-1 with TRBJ1-4, with D tentatively TRBD1 (6 bases). TRBV23-1 is an ORF for which the function is uncertain. Trimming took 8 bases from V and 8 from J, leaving 21 bases between them. The CDR3 consists of 15 residues. CDR3 in amino acids: CASGWGTSPKEKLFF. The CDR3 DNA sequence: TGCGCCAGCGGATGGGGGACAAGCCCGAAAGAAAAACTGTTTTTT.

The chain is built from TRBV2 and TRBJ1-6; 9 nucleotides match TRBD1. Trimming removed 6 bases from V and 9 bases from J; junction bases left unmatched: 12. CDR1 SNHLY and CDR2 FYNNEI come from the germline V gene. This CDR3 comprises 16 residues. CDR3 coding DNA: TGTGCCAGCAGCTGGGGCCTCGGGACAGGGAGTTCACCCCTCCACTTT. It specifies CASSWGLGTGSSPLHF.

This clone was picked up one time. This chain connects TRBV5-4 to TRBJ2-5, with 8 bases matching TRBD1. V lost 0 bases to trimming and J lost 1 base; unmatched junction nucleotides: 2. The germline V gene encodes CDR1 SGHNT and CDR2 YYREEE (reference sequence). The CDR3 length is 15 residues. The CDR3 is CASSLDRGFQETQYF. For the CDR3, the DNA is TGTGCCAGCAGCTTGGACAGGGGGTTCCAAGAGACCCAGTACTTC.

The rearrangement uses TRBV6-1 and TRBJ2-5; D is uncertain. The CDR3 extends over 14 amino acids. V dropped 2 bases and J dropped 5 bases, with 12 bases sitting between them. CDR1 is MNHNS, CDR2 SASEGT, per germline. The CDR3 coding sequence is TGTGCCAGCAGTGAAACGGCCGAGTGGGAGACCCAGTACTTC. It is translated as CASSETAEWETQYF.

The chain employs TRBV7-2 and TRBJ1-1; TRBD1 matches 8 bases. V lost 6 bases and J lost 1; bases outside the gene matches: 7. The germline V gene encodes CDR1 SGHTA and CDR2 FQGNSA. This CDR3 contains 15 residues. This CDR3 is CASRPPGTGNTEAFF. CDR3 in DNA: TGTGCCAGCAGGCCCCCTGGGACAGGGAACACTGAAGCTTTCTTT.

This chain uses TRBV21-1 with TRBJ1-2. TRBV21-1 is termed a pseudogene. The CDR3 consists of 13 residues. DNA of the CDR3: TGTGCCAGCCGCCCCGGAGCACACTATGGCTACACCTTC. Protein product: CASRPGAHYGYTF.

This clone occurred once. The chain links TRBV9 to TRBJ1-1; D is uncertain. Per the germline V gene, CDR1 is SGDLS and CDR2 is YYNGEE. The germline V and J ends were trimmed by 0 bases and 1 base, with 4 bases remaining between them. The CDR3 has 13 residues. Written as DNA, the CDR3 is TGTGCCAGCAGCGTAGAAGGGAACACTGAAGCTTTCTTT. Its translation: CASSVEGNTEAFF. Looking up the rest from reference TRBV9 and TRBJ1-1 gives the full variable domain: DSGVTQTPKHLITATGQRVTLRCSPRSGDLSVYWYQQSLDQGLQFLIQYYNGEERAKGNILERFSAQQFPDLHSELNLSSLELGDSALYFCASSVEGNTEAFFGQGTRLTVV.

The rearrangement links TRBV12-1 to TRBJ1-1; TRBD1 is the table's D call, not checked against the DNA. TRBV12-1 corresponds to a pseudogene. The CDR3 runs to 17 residues. The CDR3 loop is CASNSNQGALRNTEAFF. The CDR3 nucleotides are TGTGCCAGCAACTCAAATCAGGGGGCCTTAAGGAACACTGAAGCTTTCTTT.

The chain is built from TRBV4-2 and TRBJ2-2; 7 nucleotides line up with TRBD1. From germline, CDR1 is LGHNA and CDR2 YNFKEQ. The trim removed 3 bases at V and 5 bases at J, leaving 9 bases unmatched. The CDR3 loop spans 16 amino acids. This chain's CDR3 is CASSHPDRAGTGELFF. CDR3 DNA sequence: TGTGCCAGCAGCCACCCTGACAGGGCTGGGACCGGGGAGCTGTTTTTT.

CDR3 region: CASTDRARANYGYTF. The DNA for the CDR3 is TGCGCCAGCACGGACAGGGCCCGAGCTAACTATGGCTACACCTTC. The chain joins TRBV10-2 to TRBJ1-2, with TRBD1 matching 8 bases. The CDR3 has 15 amino acids. The germline gives CDR1 WSHSY, CDR2 SAAADI. V lost 7 bases and J lost 0; bases outside the gene matches: 7.

The chain joins TRBV12-5 to TRBJ2-1, with a tentative D call TRBD2 (7 bases). The CDR3 totals 15 residues. Trimming stripped 2 bases from V and 4 bases from J, with 12 bases between. Germline-derived CDR1 and CDR2 are LGHNT and FRNRAP. DNA for the CDR3: TGTGCTAGTGGTTTGTTCGGGGGGCTATACAATGAGCAGTTCTTC. Amino acid sequence: CASGLFGGLYNEQFF.

V gene TRBV19 combines with J gene TRBJ1-2; D perhaps matches TRBD1 (5 bases). The CDR3 spans 13 residues. CDR1 and CDR2 (germline): LNHDA, SQIVND (reference sequence). Trimming took off 7 bases at V and 1 base at J, with 10 bases between the two ends. The CDR3 bases are TGTGCCAGTAAAGGCAGGGATAACTATGGCTACACCTTC. It yields the protein CASKGRDNYGYTF.

The chain links TRBV2 to TRBJ1-2, with unresolved D. Trimming removed 2 bases at V and 4 bases at J, with 8 bases between. Germline CDR1 reads SNHLY; CDR2 reads FYNNEI. This CDR3 contains 13 residues. The CDR3 sequence: CASSESIGYGYTF. CDR3 nucleotide sequence: TGTGCCAGCAGTGAATCAATAGGCTATGGCTACACCTTC.

This clone was counted a few times. This sequence joins TRBV7-2 and TRBJ2-1; TRBD2 aligns across 7 bases. This CDR3 region has 15 residues. The J segment lost 8 bases and the V segment lost 5 bases, leaving 12 bases of the junction unmatched. From germline, CDR1 is SGHTA and CDR2 FQGNSA. The CDR3 region has the DNA TGTGCCAGCAGCCCGAGGGGCCTAGCGGAGGATGAGCAGTTCTTC. This sequence encodes CASSPRGLAEDEQFF.

The chain carries TRBV7-2 and TRBJ1-6, with D possibly matching TRBD1 (5 bases). Germline CDR1 reads SGHTA; CDR2 reads FQGNSA. Trimming left V 0 bases short and J 0 bases short, with 12 bases between. There are 18 residues in the CDR3. The CDR3 coding sequence is TGTGCCAGCAGCTTAGCGGGGCAGGTTAGCTCCTATAATTCACCCCTCCACTTT. Translating it yields CASSLAGQVSSYNSPLHF. Full variable domain (missing parts from reference TRBV7-2 and TRBJ1-6): GAGVSQSPSNKVTEKGKDVELRCDPISGHTALYWYRQSLGQGLEFLIYFQGNSAPDKSGLPSDRFSAERTGGSVSTLTIQRTQQEDSAVYLCASSLAGQVSSYNSPLHFGNGTRLTVT.

The chain couples TRBV7-2 to TRBJ1-1; 7 bases are shared with TRBD1. CDR3 size: 12 residues. Trimming removed 6 bases from V and 6 bases from J; junction bases left unmatched: 4. Germline lookup yields CDR1 SGHTA and CDR2 FQGNSA. Written as DNA, the CDR3 is TGTGCCAGCAGACGACAGGGTGCTGAAGCTTTCTTT. This translates into CASRRQGAEAFF.

V and J are TRBV10-3 and TRBJ1-6; maybe TRBD1 (5 bases). CDR3 length: 16 residues. The ends were cut back, 5 bases at V and 7 bases at J, with 18 bases in the middle. Germline assignment: CDR1 ENHRY and CDR2 SYGVKD. The CDR3 sequence: CAISRGGDGENSPLHF. The CDR3 nucleotides read TGTGCCATCAGTCGCGGGGGGGATGGGGAGAATTCACCCCTCCACTTT.

The chain couples TRBV4-3 to TRBJ2-4, with D possibly matching TRBD2 (5 bases). Germline assignment: CDR1 LGHNA and CDR2 YSLEER. V was pared by 0 bases and J by 2 bases, with 14 bases between. CDR3 length: 17 residues. For the CDR3, the DNA is TGCGCCAGCAGCCAAGATCCGGGATCCCCTCCCAAAAACATTCAGTACTTC. This gives the protein CASSQDPGSPPKNIQYF.

The gene calls are TRBV7-9 and TRBJ1-5; D is undetermined. The CDR3 has 14 residues. Trimming stripped 1 base from V and 0 bases from J, with 4 bases between. The germline gives CDR1 SEHNR, CDR2 FQNEAQ (reference sequence). CDR3 loop: CASSLVSSNQPQHF. The CDR3 DNA is TGTGCCAGCAGCTTAGTTTCTAGCAATCAGCCCCAGCATTTT. Filled out from reference TRBV7-9 and TRBJ1-5, the complete variable domain reads DTGVSQNPRHKITKRGQNVTFRCDPISEHNRLYWYRQTLGQGPEFLTYFQNEAQLEKSRLLSDRFSAERPKGSFSTLEIQRTEQGDSAMYLCASSLVSSNQPQHFGDGTRLSIL.

This chain joins TRBV4-3 and TRBJ1-6; D ambiguous. There are 13 residues in the CDR3. The V gene lost 0 bases and the J gene lost 7 bases, with 4 bases spanning the gap. CDR1 LGHNA and CDR2 YSLEER come from the germline V gene. This CDR3 is CASSQDQNSPLHF. CDR3 bases: TGCGCCAGCAGCCAAGATCAGAATTCACCCCTCCACTTT.